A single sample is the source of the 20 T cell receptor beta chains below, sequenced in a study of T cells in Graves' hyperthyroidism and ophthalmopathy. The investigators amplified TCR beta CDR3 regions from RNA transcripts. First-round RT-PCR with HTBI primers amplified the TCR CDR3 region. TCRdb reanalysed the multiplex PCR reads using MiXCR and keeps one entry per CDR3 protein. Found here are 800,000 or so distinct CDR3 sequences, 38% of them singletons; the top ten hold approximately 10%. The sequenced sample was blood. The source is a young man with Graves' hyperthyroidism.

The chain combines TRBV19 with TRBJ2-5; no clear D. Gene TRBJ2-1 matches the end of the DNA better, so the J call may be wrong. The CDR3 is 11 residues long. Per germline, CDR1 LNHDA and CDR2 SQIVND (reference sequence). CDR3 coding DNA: TGTGCCAGTAGGCACGTAAATGAGCAGTTCTTC. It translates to CASRHVNEQFF.

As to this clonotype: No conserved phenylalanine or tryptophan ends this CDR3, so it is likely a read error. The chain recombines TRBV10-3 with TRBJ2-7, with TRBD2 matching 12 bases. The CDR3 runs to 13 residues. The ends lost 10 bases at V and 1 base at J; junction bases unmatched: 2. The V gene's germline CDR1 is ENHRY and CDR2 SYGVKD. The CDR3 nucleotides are TGTGCCACCGGACTAGCGGGGTCCTACGAGCAGTACCTC. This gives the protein CATGLAGSYEQYL.

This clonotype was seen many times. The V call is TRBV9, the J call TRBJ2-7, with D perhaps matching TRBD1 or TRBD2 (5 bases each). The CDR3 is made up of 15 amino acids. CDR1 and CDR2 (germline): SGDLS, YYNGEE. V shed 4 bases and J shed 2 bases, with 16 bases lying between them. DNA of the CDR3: TGTGCCAGCAGCATGGACCGGGACGGTGCCTACGAGCAGTACTTC. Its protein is CASSMDRDGAYEQYF.

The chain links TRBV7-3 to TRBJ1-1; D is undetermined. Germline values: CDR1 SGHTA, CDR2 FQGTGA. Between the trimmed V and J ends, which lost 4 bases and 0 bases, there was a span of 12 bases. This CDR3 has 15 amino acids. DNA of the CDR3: TGTGCCAGCAGCTGGACGGATTCGGTGAACACTGAAGCTTTCTTT. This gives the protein CASSWTDSVNTEAFF. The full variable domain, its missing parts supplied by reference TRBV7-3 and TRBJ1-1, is GAGVSQTPSNKVTEKGKYVELRCDPISGHTALYWYRQSLGQGPEFLIYFQGTGAADDSGLPNDRFFAVRPEGSVSTLKIQRTERGDSAVYLCASSWTDSVNTEAFFGQGTRLTVV.

The CDR3 DNA sequence: TGTGCCAGCTCACCACTAGGCAGGGGAATCGACGAGCAGTACTTC. Translation: CASSPLGRGIDEQYF. V and J are TRBV7-3 and TRBJ2-7; D possibly corresponds to TRBD1 (6 bases). Deletions cut 8 bases from V and 5 bases from J, with 22 bases between. The germline V gene has CDR1 SGHTA and CDR2 FQGTGA. This CDR3 is 15 amino acids long.

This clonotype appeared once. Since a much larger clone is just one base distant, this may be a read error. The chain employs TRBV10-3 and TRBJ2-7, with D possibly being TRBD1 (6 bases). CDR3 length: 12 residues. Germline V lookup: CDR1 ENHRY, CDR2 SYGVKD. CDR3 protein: CAIRDSPYEQCF. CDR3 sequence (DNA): TGTGCCATCAGGGACAGCCCCTACGAGCAGTGCTTC.

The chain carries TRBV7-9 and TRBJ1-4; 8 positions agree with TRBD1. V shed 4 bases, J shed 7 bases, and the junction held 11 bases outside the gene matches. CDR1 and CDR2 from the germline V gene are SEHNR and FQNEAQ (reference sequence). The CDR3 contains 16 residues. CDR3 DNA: TGTGCCAGCAGCTCCGCCGGGACAGGAGAGGGTGAAAAACTGTTTTTT. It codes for CASSSAGTGEGEKLFF.

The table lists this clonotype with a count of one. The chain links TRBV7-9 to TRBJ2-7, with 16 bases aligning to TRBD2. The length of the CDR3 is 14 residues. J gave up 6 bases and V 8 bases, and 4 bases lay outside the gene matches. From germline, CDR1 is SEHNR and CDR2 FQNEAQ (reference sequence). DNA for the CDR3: TGTGCCAGCCCGGGGACTAGCGGGAGGGCCGAGCAGTACTTC. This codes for CASPGTSGRAEQYF. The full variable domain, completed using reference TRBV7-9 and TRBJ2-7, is DTGVSQNPRHKITKRGQNVTFRCDPISEHNRLYWYRQTLGQGPEFLTYFQNEAQLEKSRLLSDRFSAERPKGSFSTLEIQRTEQGDSAMYLCASPGTSGRAEQYFGPGTRLTVT.

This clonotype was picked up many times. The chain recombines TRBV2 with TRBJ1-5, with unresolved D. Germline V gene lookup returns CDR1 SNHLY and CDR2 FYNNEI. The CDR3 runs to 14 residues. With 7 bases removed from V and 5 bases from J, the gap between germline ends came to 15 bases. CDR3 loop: CASNSLQRDQPQHF. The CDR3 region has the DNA TGTGCCAGCAATTCTCTACAGCGCGATCAGCCCCAGCATTTT.

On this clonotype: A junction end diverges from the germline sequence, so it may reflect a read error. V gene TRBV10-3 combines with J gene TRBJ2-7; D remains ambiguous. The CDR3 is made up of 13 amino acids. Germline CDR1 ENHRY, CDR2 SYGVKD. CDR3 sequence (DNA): TGTGCCAGCAGTTACCGCGGATCCTACGAGCAGTACTTC. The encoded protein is CASSYRGSYEQYF.

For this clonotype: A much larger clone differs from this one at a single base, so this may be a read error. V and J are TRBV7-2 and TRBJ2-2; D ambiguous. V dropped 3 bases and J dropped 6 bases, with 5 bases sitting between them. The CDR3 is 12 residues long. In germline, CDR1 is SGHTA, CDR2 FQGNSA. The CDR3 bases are TGTGCCAGCAGCTTCGCCCCCGGGGAGCTGTTTTTT. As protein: CASSFAPGELFF.

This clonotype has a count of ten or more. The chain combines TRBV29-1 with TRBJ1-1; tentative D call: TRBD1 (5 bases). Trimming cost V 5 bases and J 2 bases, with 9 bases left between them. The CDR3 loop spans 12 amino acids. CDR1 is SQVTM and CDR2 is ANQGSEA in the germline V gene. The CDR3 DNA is TGCAGCGTTCCGACAGTTAACACTGAAGCTTTCTTT. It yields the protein CSVPTVNTEAFF.

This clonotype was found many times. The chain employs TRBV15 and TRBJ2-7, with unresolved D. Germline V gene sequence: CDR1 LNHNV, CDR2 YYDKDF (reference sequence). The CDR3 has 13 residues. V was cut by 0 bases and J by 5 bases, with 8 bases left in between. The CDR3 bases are TGTGCCACCAGCAGAGATTGGGTGAACGAGCAGTACTTC. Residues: CATSRDWVNEQYF.

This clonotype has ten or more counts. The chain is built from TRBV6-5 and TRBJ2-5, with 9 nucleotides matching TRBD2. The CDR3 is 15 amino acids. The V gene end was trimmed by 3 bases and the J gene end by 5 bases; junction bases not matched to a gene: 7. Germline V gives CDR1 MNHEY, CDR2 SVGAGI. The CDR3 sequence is CASSYQAGGSETQYF. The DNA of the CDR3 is TGTGCCAGCAGTTATCAAGCGGGGGGATCGGAGACCCAGTACTTC.

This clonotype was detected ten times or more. This CDR3 reads CSAGQGARLNEKLFF. The CDR3 DNA reads as TGCAGCGCAGGACAGGGGGCTCGCCTTAATGAAAAACTGTTTTTT. J is TRBJ1-4 and V is TRBV29-1, with TRBD1 matching 11 bases. The CDR3 is 15 amino acids. Trimming removed 7 bases from V and 4 bases from J; junction bases left unmatched: 8. CDR1 is SQVTM, CDR2 ANQGSEA, per germline.

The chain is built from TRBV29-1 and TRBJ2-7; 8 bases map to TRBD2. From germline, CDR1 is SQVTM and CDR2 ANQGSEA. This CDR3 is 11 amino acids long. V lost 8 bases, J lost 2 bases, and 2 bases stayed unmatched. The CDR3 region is CSFGGAYEQYF. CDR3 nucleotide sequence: TGCAGCTTCGGGGGGGCCTACGAGCAGTACTTC.

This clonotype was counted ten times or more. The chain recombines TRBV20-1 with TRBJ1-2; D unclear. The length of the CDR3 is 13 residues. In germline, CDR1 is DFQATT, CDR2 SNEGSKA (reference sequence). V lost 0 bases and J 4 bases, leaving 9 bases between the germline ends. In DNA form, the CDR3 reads TGCAGTGCTAGAGATTCAGCGACCTATGGCTACACCTTC. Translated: CSARDSATYGYTF.

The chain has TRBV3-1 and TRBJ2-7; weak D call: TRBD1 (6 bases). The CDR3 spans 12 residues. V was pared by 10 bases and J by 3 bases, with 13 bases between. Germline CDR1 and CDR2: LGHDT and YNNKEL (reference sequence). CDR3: CATQRDNYEQYF. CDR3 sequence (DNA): TGTGCCACTCAACGGGACAACTACGAGCAGTACTTC.

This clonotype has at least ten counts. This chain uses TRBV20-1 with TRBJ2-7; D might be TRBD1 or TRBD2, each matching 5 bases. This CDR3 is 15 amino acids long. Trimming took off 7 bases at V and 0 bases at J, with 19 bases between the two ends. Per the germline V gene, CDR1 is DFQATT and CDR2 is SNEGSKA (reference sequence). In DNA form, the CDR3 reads TGCAGTGTTAAAGCCCCGGGACGTCGCTCCTACGAGCAGTACTTC. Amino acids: CSVKAPGRRSYEQYF.

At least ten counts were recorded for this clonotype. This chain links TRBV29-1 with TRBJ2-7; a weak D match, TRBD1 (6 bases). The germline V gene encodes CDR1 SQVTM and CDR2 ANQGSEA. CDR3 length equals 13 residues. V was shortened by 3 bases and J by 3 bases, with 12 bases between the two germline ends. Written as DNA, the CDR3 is TGCAGCGTTGATGGTGGGACAAACTACGAGCAGTACTTC. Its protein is CSVDGGTNYEQYF.